This note documents a single TCR beta chain sequence. The table came from immunoSEQ multiplex PCR; TCRdb's copy has only in-frame clones and leaves some out. The table has under 85,000 clones, over 75% seen once. This sample was taken from a study of T cell changes during pregnancy in multiple sclerosis. The CDR3 spans 14 residues. V was clipped by 0 bases and J by 4 bases, with 7 bases between them. CDR1 KGHSY and CDR2 FQNENV come from the germline V gene. The material was peripheral blood, obtained in the third trimester of pregnancy. The chain recombines TRBV16 with TRBJ1-5; D is uncertain. This receptor was obtained from a female donor with multiple sclerosis, enrolled in a pregnancy study. The CDR3 DNA reads as TGTGCCAGCAGCCAATCGTCGCGTAATCAGCCCCAGCATTTT. Its translation: CASSQSSRNQPQHF.